A single T cell receptor beta chain is shown here with its context. Donors were grouped by their self-reported clinical history. The CDR3 length is 15 residues. The V segment lost 2 bases and the J segment 5 bases; nucleotides outside the gene matches: 5. Per the germline V gene, CDR1 is SEHNR and CDR2 is FQNEAQ (reference sequence). The sample originates from a study of blood T cell repertoires in COVID-19. The data were produced by immunoSEQ multiplex PCR, yet TCRdb's version contains in-frame clones alone and is incomplete. The table shows some 170,000 clones, with 84% occurring only once. The chain links TRBV7-9 to TRBJ2-7; 11 bases fit TRBD1. The origin of this receptor is a man aged 50 to 60 who had recovered from COVID-19. The sequencing input was PBMCs or T cells enriched from blood (not recorded which). CDR3 residues: CASSLLGQGANEQYF. In DNA, the CDR3 is TGTGCCAGCAGCTTATTAGGACAGGGGGCAAACGAGCAGTACTTC. The complete variable domain, with remaining parts taken from reference TRBV7-9 and TRBJ2-7, reads DTGVSQNPRHKITKRGQNVTFRCDPISEHNRLYWYRQTLGQGPEFLTYFQNEAQLEKSRLLSDRFSAERPKGSFSTLEIQRTEQGDSAMYLCASSLLGQGANEQYFGPGTRLTVT.